Below are 24 T cell receptor beta chains sequenced from a single sample in a study of blood T cells in healthy people across ages. A J-beta primer mix and a sample-barcoded 5' primer were used in a second PCR of roughly 6 to 12 cycles. TCRdb re-called the 5' RACE reads with MiXCR, one entry per CDR3 protein. The sample records roughly 2 million distinct CDR3 sequences, about 50% being singletons. Sequencing was carried out using blood. These receptor sequences come from a woman aged 35 to 49 in good health.

This clonotype has a handful of counts. The CDR3 DNA follows: TGTGCCAGCAGTTCTCGGACAGCTAACACAGATACGCAGTATTTT. Its protein is CASSSRTANTDTQYF. The chain couples TRBV13 to TRBJ2-3, with a weak D call TRBD1 (6 bases). The length of the CDR3 is 15 residues. V lost 6 bases and J 2 bases, leaving 15 bases between the germline ends. Germline assignment: CDR1 PRHDT and CDR2 FYEKMQ (reference sequence).

This clonotype occurred a few times. CDR3 coding DNA: TGCGCCAGCAGCCGGGGACAGGGGCATGGCTACACCTTC. This sequence encodes CASSRGQGHGYTF. The chain recombines TRBV4-3 with TRBJ1-2, with 10 nucleotides matching TRBD1. V was pared by 4 bases and J by 6 bases, with 2 bases of the junction left unmatched. Looked up from germline, CDR1 is LGHNA and CDR2 is YSLEER. The CDR3 sequence is 13 residues long.

The rearrangement links TRBV20-1 to TRBJ2-5, with D tentatively TRBD1 or TRBD2 (5 bases each). The CDR3 runs to 14 residues. V gave up 0 bases and J gave up 5 bases, with 13 bases separating them. Germline CDR1 is DFQATT and CDR2 is SNEGSKA (reference sequence). CDR3 coding DNA: TGCAGTGCTAGAGAGCTCGGGACCCCGGAGACCCAGTACTTC. It encodes CSARELGTPETQYF.

This clonotype was observed a handful of times. The gene calls are TRBV20-1 and TRBJ1-2; D is possibly TRBD1 (6 bases). V was clipped by 6 bases and J by 8 bases, with 19 bases between them. The CDR3 is 13 residues long. Germline CDR1 DFQATT, CDR2 SNEGSKA (reference sequence). CDR3 protein: CSARNRVPGGYTF. The CDR3 nucleotides read TGCAGTGCCCGTAACAGGGTTCCGGGCGGCTACACCTTC.

The sample holds one count of this clonotype. The CDR3 coding sequence is TGCAGTGCTAGAGTCGAGGGACTAGCGGGGGGGTCCACAGATACGCAGTACTTC. Protein: CSARVEGLAGGSTDTQYF. The chain employs TRBV20-1 and TRBJ2-1; the match to TRBD2 covers 16 bases. The J call may be mistaken, given a closer DNA end match to TRBJ2-7. The CDR3 extends over 18 amino acids. Looked up from germline, CDR1 is DFQATT and CDR2 is SNEGSKA (reference sequence).

The sample holds a few counts of this clonotype. The chain carries TRBV28 and TRBJ2-7, with 10 bases matching TRBD2. This CDR3 is 20 amino acids long. Germline trimming cut 3 bases from V and 0 bases from J; bases unmatched to any gene: 17. CDR1 and CDR2 from the germline V gene are MDHEN and SYDVKM. CDR3 sequence: CASSLVIFGLAVRSSYEQYF. The CDR3 region has the DNA TGTGCCAGCAGTTTGGTTATTTTCGGACTAGCGGTCCGAAGCTCCTACGAGCAGTACTTC.

This clonotype was counted between two and nine times. The chain links TRBV29-1 to TRBJ1-2; D gene unclear. The CDR3 covers 12 residues. Trimming left V 4 bases short and J 2 bases short, with 8 bases between. Germline-derived CDR1 and CDR2 are SQVTM and ANQGSEA. This chain's CDR3 is CSVGITNYGYTF. DNA of the CDR3: TGCAGCGTTGGTATTACCAACTATGGCTACACCTTC. Looking up the rest from reference TRBV29-1 and TRBJ1-2 gives the full variable domain: SAVISQKPSRDICQRGTSLTIQCQVDSQVTMMFWYRQQPGQSLTLIATANQGSEATYESGFVIDKFPISRPNLTFSTLTVSNMSPEDSSIYLCSVGITNYGYTFGSGTRLTVV.

A remark on this clonotype: A much larger clone lies a single base off, so this may be a read error. The chain couples TRBV4-3 to TRBJ2-1; either TRBD1 or TRBD2 may supply D (5 bases each). CDR3 size: 15 residues. Germline assignment: CDR1 LGHNA and CDR2 YSLEER. Here the CDR3 DNA reads TGCACCAGCAGCCAAGTCGGGACGGACAACAATGAGCAGTTCTTC. This gives the protein CTSSQVGTDNNEQFF.

This clonotype has a handful of counts. The chain combines TRBV6-6 with TRBJ1-4; the D gene is possibly TRBD1 (6 bases). CDR1 MNHNY and CDR2 SVGAGI come from the germline V gene (reference sequence). V was pared by 2 bases and J by 4 bases, with 11 bases between. The CDR3 consists of 15 residues. CDR3 region: CASSYGDRRNEKLFF. The CDR3 DNA reads TGTGCCAGCAGTTACGGCGACAGGCGTAATGAAAAACTGTTTTTT.

This clonotype has more than one count but fewer than ten. This rearrangement joins TRBV20-1 to TRBJ2-7, with 9 bases lining up with TRBD2. V shed 3 bases, J shed 3 bases, and the junction held 9 bases outside the gene matches. The CDR3 extends over 15 amino acids. The V gene's germline CDR1 is DFQATT and CDR2 SNEGSKA (reference sequence). The CDR3 DNA follows: TGCAGTGCTAGTGCGCTAGCGGGGAAGAGCTACGAGCAGTACTTC. Its translation: CSASALAGKSYEQYF.

The chain has TRBV5-1 and TRBJ1-5; TRBD1 agrees at 8 bases. The germline CDR1 and CDR2 sequences are SGHRS and YFSETQ. With 4 bases clipped from V and 4 bases from J, the junction kept 7 bases outside the gene matches. This CDR3 has 15 residues. The DNA for the CDR3 is TGCGCCAGCAGCCGTACAGGGGGAGATAATCAGCCCCAGCATTTT. Translation gives CASSRTGGDNQPQHF.

This clonotype was detected only a few times. V and J are TRBV6-5 and TRBJ1-2; D is perhaps TRBD1 (6 bases). CDR1 MNHEY and CDR2 SVGAGI come from the germline V gene. This CDR3 comprises 15 residues. V shed 7 bases and J shed 7 bases, with 22 bases lying between them. CDR3 coding DNA: TGTGCCAGCAACTCTCCAACCTACGGGGGCTTTGGCTACACCTTC. Translated, it gives CASNSPTYGGFGYTF.

This clonotype was counted between two and nine times. CDR3 sequence reads: CASSDPGEHYGYTF. As DNA, the CDR3 is TGCGCCAGCAGCGATCCGGGGGAGCACTATGGCTACACCTTC. The chain carries TRBV5-1 and TRBJ1-2, with D perhaps matching TRBD1 (5 bases). The CDR3 covers 14 residues. The germline V gene has CDR1 SGHRS and CDR2 YFSETQ. V was pared by 4 bases and J by 3 bases, with 13 bases between.

This clonotype has only one observation. The V and J genes are TRBV10-3 and TRBJ1-4, with D maybe TRBD1 (5 bases). Germline loops: CDR1 ENHRY, CDR2 SYGVKD. Trimming removed 7 bases at V and 5 bases at J, with 11 bases between. The CDR3 runs 13 residues. DNA for the CDR3: TGTGCCATCAAGGGACGGGAGAATGAAAAACTGTTTTTT. This encodes CAIKGRENEKLFF.

J is TRBJ2-5 and V is TRBV7-2; TRBD2 might be the D (6 bases). The V end lost 7 bases, the J end lost 1 base, and 13 bases lay between the germline ends. Germline CDR1 is SGHTA and CDR2 is FQGNSA. The CDR3 covers 14 residues. In nucleotides, the CDR3 is TGTGCCAGCAACTTCCGGGGAGGCCAAGAGACCCAGTACTTC. It yields the protein CASNFRGGQETQYF. The full variable domain, rest sourced from reference TRBV7-2 and TRBJ2-5, is GAGVSQSPSNKVTEKGKDVELRCDPISGHTALYWYRQSLGQGLEFLIYFQGNSAPDKSGLPSDRFSAERTGGSVSTLTIQRTQQEDSAVYLCASNFRGGQETQYFGPGTRLLVL.

This clonotype occurred many times. This chain joins TRBV5-1 and TRBJ2-1, with D perhaps TRBD2 (7 bases). Looked up from germline, CDR1 is SGHRS and CDR2 is YFSETQ. Trimming shortened V by 1 base and J by 8 bases, and 10 bases separated the two germline ends. The CDR3 has 13 amino acids. The CDR3, as DNA: TGCGCCAGCAGCTTGCCGGGGGGCGATGAGCAGTTCTTC. This translates into CASSLPGGDEQFF.

The chain uses TRBV7-2 and TRBJ2-1; D unclear. The CDR3 runs to 13 residues. Trimming removed 4 bases at V and 6 bases at J, with 10 bases between. Germline CDR1 SGHTA, CDR2 FQGNSA. For the CDR3, the DNA is TGTGCCAGCAGCTCCCCTACCCGCAATGAGCAGTTCTTC. This codes for CASSSPTRNEQFF. Filled out from reference TRBV7-2 and TRBJ2-1, the complete variable domain reads GAGVSQSPSNKVTEKGKDVELRCDPISGHTALYWYRQSLGQGLEFLIYFQGNSAPDKSGLPSDRFSAERTGGSVSTLTIQRTQQEDSAVYLCASSSPTRNEQFFGPGTRLTVL.

The chain is built from TRBV27 and TRBJ2-7; D is possibly TRBD2 (6 bases). The CDR3 has 13 amino acids. Trimming took off 6 bases at V and 0 bases at J, with 9 bases between the two ends. The V gene's germline CDR1 is MNHEY and CDR2 SMNVEV (reference sequence). The CDR3 nucleotides read TGTGCCAGCAGGCAGGACTACTCCTACGAGCAGTACTTC. This codes for CASRQDYSYEQYF.

This rearrangement joins TRBV7-9 to TRBJ2-1; D is unresolved. The J call is uncertain, as TRBJ2-7 better fits the DNA end. CDR3 size: 16 residues. Germline CDR1 and CDR2: SEHNR and FQNEAQ (reference sequence). DNA for the CDR3: TGTGCCAGCAGCTTAGTAGTGGGCATCATATACAATGAGCAGTACTTC. Protein: CASSLVVGIIYNEQYF.

The CDR3 DNA follows: TGCAGTGCTAGCCGGGGGCCCGAAGAGACCCAGTACTTC. Translation: CSASRGPEETQYF. The rearrangement joins TRBV20-1 to TRBJ2-5, with D perhaps matching TRBD1 or TRBD2 (6 bases each). CDR1 is DFQATT and CDR2 is SNEGSKA in the germline V gene (reference sequence). CDR3 size: 13 residues. V gave up 3 bases and J gave up 3 bases, with 11 bases separating them.

The chain uses TRBV2 and TRBJ2-6; D may correspond to TRBD1 or TRBD2 (6 bases each). The CDR3 runs 16 residues. Trimming shortened V by 8 bases and J by 1 base, and 15 bases separated the two germline ends. The germline CDR1 and CDR2 sequences are SNHLY and FYNNEI. The CDR3 is CASGITGRSGANVLTF. The CDR3 coding sequence is TGTGCCAGCGGAATCACAGGGAGGTCTGGGGCCAACGTCCTGACTTTC.

V and J are TRBV6-1 and TRBJ2-5, with D perhaps TRBD1 or TRBD2 (6 bases each). Per the germline V gene, CDR1 is MNHNS and CDR2 is SASEGT. CDR3 length: 17 amino acids. Trimming cost V 6 bases and J 2 bases, with 22 bases left between them. The CDR3 is CASRALQGLGGQETQYF. CDR3 bases: TGTGCCAGCAGAGCTCTTCAGGGGTTAGGAGGGCAAGAGACCCAGTACTTC.

The rearrangement links TRBV29-1 to TRBJ2-1; the D gene is possibly TRBD2 (6 bases). V was pared by 4 bases and J by 12 bases, with 19 bases between. CDR1 SQVTM and CDR2 ANQGSEA come from the germline V gene. The CDR3 is 13 residues long. DNA for the CDR3: TGCAGCGTTGCGGGCGGGGCCGAGAGTGTGCAGTTCTTC. Protein: CSVAGGAESVQFF.

In this sample, this clonotype turned up a few times. The rearrangement uses TRBV11-2 and TRBJ2-4; TRBD1 matches 9 bases. Trimming cost V 4 bases and J 15 bases; bases outside gene matches: 16. This CDR3 has 15 amino acids. Germline CDR1 and CDR2: SGHAT and FQNNGV. The CDR3 loop is CASSSGTGRGKKRYF. CDR3 DNA: TGTGCCAGCAGCTCAGGGACAGGGCGCGGCAAAAAGAGGTACTTC.